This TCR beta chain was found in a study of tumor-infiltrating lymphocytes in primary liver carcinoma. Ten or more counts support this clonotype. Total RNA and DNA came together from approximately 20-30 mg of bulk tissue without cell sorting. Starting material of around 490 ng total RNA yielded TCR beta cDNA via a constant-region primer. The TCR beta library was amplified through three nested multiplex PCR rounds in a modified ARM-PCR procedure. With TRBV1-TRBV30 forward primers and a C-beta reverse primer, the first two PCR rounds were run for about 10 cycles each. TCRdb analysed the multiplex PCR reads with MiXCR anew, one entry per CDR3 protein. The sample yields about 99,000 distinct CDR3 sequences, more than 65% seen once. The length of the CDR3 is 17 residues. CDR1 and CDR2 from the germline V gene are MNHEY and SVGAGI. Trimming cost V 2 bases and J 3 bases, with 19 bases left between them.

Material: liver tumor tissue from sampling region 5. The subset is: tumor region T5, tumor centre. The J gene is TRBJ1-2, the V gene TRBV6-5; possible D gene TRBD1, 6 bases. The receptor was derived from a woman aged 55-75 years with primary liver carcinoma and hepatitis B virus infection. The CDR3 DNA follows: TGTGCCAGCAGTTACGGCGGGGGGGGCGTCGGGGACTATGGCTACACCTTC. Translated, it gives CASSYGGGGVGDYGYTF.